This TCR beta chain was obtained from a study of Ad26.COV2.S vaccination and SARS-CoV-2 variants. Described treatment: 15 to 20 received Ad26.COV2.S at low or high dose, single or two shots; 5 received placebo; per-sample allocation not given. Sampling was done on day 63 after the first vaccine or placebo injection. Vaccination used an Ad26 vector expressing Wuhan-strain SARS-CoV-2 spike. Findings of the study overall: Spike-specific TCR breadth was greater after Ad26.COV2.S than placebo. Those who received vaccine or placebo ended up with similar non-spike TCR breadth.

Germline-derived CDR1 and CDR2 are MNHEY and SVGAGI. The CDR3 has 14 amino acids. Trimming stripped 4 bases from V and 6 bases from J, with 13 bases between. The data were produced by immunoSEQ multiplex PCR, yet TCRdb's version contains in-frame clones alone and is incomplete. The sample lists some 240,000 clones; roughly nine tenths were seen once. In regard to this clone: Its antigen remains unidentified.

V gene TRBV6-5 combines with J gene TRBJ2-1; D is ambiguous. This material consisted of peripheral blood, taken in a trial of Ad26.COV2.S vaccine versus placebo. The receptor was isolated from a person between 18 and 59 years old who received the Ad26.COV2.S COVID-19 vaccine or a placebo. The CDR3 here is CASSSYGSGNEQFF. DNA of the CDR3: TGTGCCAGCAGTTCCTACGGATCGGGCAATGAGCAGTTCTTC.